The 6 T cell receptor beta chains listed next were all sequenced from one sample in a study of shared clonotypes between healthy human individuals. The method was immunoSEQ multiplex PCR; TCRdb's version includes in-frame clones alone and lacks a portion of them. Of around 2,000,000 clones in the sample, approximately 95% were seen once. Only CD45RO-negative cells positively selected for CCR7 counted as naive CD8 cells, so terminally differentiated effector memory CD45RA+ cells were excluded. Material for sequencing was naive CD8+ T cells sorted from blood. Receptor source: a man aged 18 to 29 in good health.

This chain joins TRBV6-6 and TRBJ1-5, with unresolved D. The CDR3 has 13 amino acids. Between the trimmed V and J ends, which lost 2 bases and 9 bases, there was a span of 11 bases. CDR1 and CDR2 from the germline V gene are MNHNY and SVGAGI (reference sequence). The CDR3 loop is CASSYGLTGPQHF. The CDR3 coding sequence is TGTGCCAGCAGTTACGGACTGACGGGGCCCCAGCATTTT.

The gene calls are TRBV28 and TRBJ1-2; no firm D call. Trimming took off 10 bases at V and 1 base at J, with 10 bases between the two ends. Germline V gives CDR1 MDHEN, CDR2 SYDVKM. The CDR3 consists of 12 residues. CDR3 nucleotides: TGTGCCACTCAGCCGGGTAACTATGGCTACACCTTC. As protein: CATQPGNYGYTF.

This chain connects TRBV9 to TRBJ2-7; D unclear. The ends were cut back, 0 bases at V and 2 bases at J, with 15 bases in the middle. Looked up from germline, CDR1 is SGDLS and CDR2 is YYNGEE. The CDR3 is made up of 16 amino acids. The CDR3 nucleotides read TGTGCCAGCAGCGTAGCTTTCGAGACCCCCACCTACGAGCAGTACTTC. It yields the protein CASSVAFETPTYEQYF. The variable domain in full, with the rest retrieved from reference TRBV9 and TRBJ2-7, is DSGVTQTPKHLITATGQRVTLRCSPRSGDLSVYWYQQSLDQGLQFLIQYYNGEERAKGNILERFSAQQFPDLHSELNLSSLELGDSALYFCASSVAFETPTYEQYFGPGTRLTVT.

This rearrangement joins TRBV7-9 to TRBJ2-1, with D possibly matching TRBD2 (5 bases). The CDR3 runs 14 residues. Trimming removed 0 bases at V and 8 bases at J, with 11 bases between. Looked up from germline, CDR1 is SEHNR and CDR2 is FQNEAQ (reference sequence). The CDR3 DNA follows: TGTGCCAGCAGCTTAGCCCAACTAGTATATGAGCAGTTCTTC. As protein: CASSLAQLVYEQFF.

This chain links TRBV7-8 with TRBJ1-1; 9 bases agree with TRBD1. Germline values: CDR1 SGHVS, CDR2 FQNEAQ. The CDR3 is 14 residues long. J gave up 6 bases and V 1 base, and 3 bases lay outside the gene matches. The CDR3 DNA reads TGTGCCAGCAGCTTAGGACAGGGGGGCTCTGAAGCTTTCTTT. This sequence encodes CASSLGQGGSEAFF.

This clone was counted a few times. The CDR3 region has the DNA TGTGCCAGCTCGGGACAGGACCCCTACGAGCAGTACTTC. As protein: CASSGQDPYEQYF. V usage is TRBV2 and J usage is TRBJ2-7, with TRBD1 matching over 8 bases. The CDR3 loop spans 13 amino acids. J gave up 2 bases and V 8 bases, and 5 bases lay outside the gene matches. Germline CDR1 SNHLY, CDR2 FYNNEI. Full variable domain (rest looked up from reference TRBV2 and TRBJ2-7): EPEVTQTPSHQVTQMGQEVILRCVPISNHLYFYWYRQILGQKVEFLVSFYNNEISEKSEIFDDQFSVERPDGSNFTLKIRSTKLEDSAMYFCASSGQDPYEQYFGPGTRLTVT.